Shown below are 6 T cell receptor beta chains from a single sample sequenced in a study of cytomegalovirus exposure and HLA in healthy donors. PCR was performed using 60 Vbeta and 13 Jbeta primers. The assay was immunoSEQ multiplex PCR, and TCRdb's table has in-frame clones only and misses some. The repertoire holds approximately 110,000 clones, with under 80% as singletons. Sequencing was performed on PBMCs. These receptors came from a middle-aged woman in good health and CMV-seropositive.

This chain uses TRBV27 with TRBJ1-1; 7 bases map to TRBD1. V lost 1 base to trimming and J lost 7 bases; unmatched junction nucleotides: 6. This CDR3 region has 14 residues. Germline V lookup: CDR1 MNHEY, CDR2 SMNVEV (reference sequence). As DNA, the CDR3 is TGTGCCAGCAGTTTATATGGAGGGGGCAGTGAAGCTTTCTTT. Its translation: CASSLYGGGSEAFF.

This clone was picked up one time. The gene calls are TRBV5-8 and TRBJ2-2; D is possibly TRBD2 (5 bases). The CDR3 is 14 residues long. Germline V CDR1 and CDR2: SGHTS, YDEGEE. The germline V and J ends were trimmed by 0 bases and 5 bases, with 8 bases remaining between them. The CDR3 sequence is CASSLGLRTGELFF. The CDR3 nucleotides are TGTGCCAGCAGCTTGGGACTACGGACCGGGGAGCTGTTTTTT. The full variable domain, in which reference TRBV5-8 and TRBJ2-2 provide the parts outside the CDR3, is EAGVTQSPTHLIKTRGQQATLRCSPISGHTSVYWYQQALGLGLQFLLWYDEGEERNRGNFPPRFSGRQFPNYSSELNVNALELEDSALYLCASSLGLRTGELFFGEGSRLTVL.

The genes are TRBV4-1 and TRBJ2-1, with a possible D match to TRBD2 (6 bases). The CDR3 contains 16 residues. V lost 2 bases to trimming and J lost 6 bases, with 17 bases between them. CDR1 and CDR2 from the germline V gene are MGHRA and YSYEKL. The CDR3 DNA reads as TGCGCCAGCAGCCAAACCCTGGGGCTAGCGACCAATGAGCAGTTCTTC. Protein: CASSQTLGLATNEQFF.

The V call is TRBV5-1, the J call TRBJ2-1, with 11 bases fitting TRBD2. This CDR3 contains 15 residues. Per germline, CDR1 SGHRS and CDR2 YFSETQ. V was pared by 6 bases and J by 0 bases, with 2 bases of the junction left unmatched. CDR3 sequence reads: CASNGLAGSYNEQFF. The CDR3 coding sequence is TGCGCCAGCAACGGACTAGCGGGCTCCTACAATGAGCAGTTCTTC. Supplemented by reference TRBV5-1 and TRBJ2-1, the full variable domain reads KAGVTQTPRYLIKTRGQQVTLSCSPISGHRSVSWYQQTPGQGLQFLFEYFSETQRNKGNFPGRFSGRQFSNSRSEMNVSTLELGDSALYLCASNGLAGSYNEQFFGPGTRLTVL.

This chain links TRBV7-2 with TRBJ2-3; weak D call: TRBD2 (6 bases). Trimming cost V 4 bases and J 0 bases, with 14 bases left between them. In germline, CDR1 is SGHTA, CDR2 FQGNSA. The CDR3 runs to 16 residues. The CDR3 sequence: CASSSGGVYSTDTQYF. CDR3 sequence (DNA): TGTGCCAGCAGCTCCGGCGGGGTATATAGCACAGATACGCAGTATTTT.

The chain employs TRBV5-1 and TRBJ2-3, with TRBD1 as a possible D gene (5 bases). CDR1 is SGHRS and CDR2 is YFSETQ in the germline V gene. The V and J ends lost 0 bases and 0 bases respectively, with 5 bases between them. The CDR3 loop spans 14 amino acids. Here the CDR3 reads CASSLGQSTDTQYF. The CDR3 bases are TGCGCCAGCAGCTTGGGACAGAGCACAGATACGCAGTATTTT.